The 10 T cell receptor beta chains listed next were all sequenced from one sample in a study of cytotoxic CD8 clonotypes in ibrutinib-treated CLL. The repertoire was sequenced with immunoSEQ multiplex PCR; TCRdb's copy has only in-frame clones and lacks some. Counted here are some 120,000 clones, approximately 58% occurring once; the ten biggest clones make up about 40%. The sequencing here drew on PBMCs, taken after 24 months of ibrutinib treatment. These receptors were collected from a human donor with chronic lymphocytic leukemia.

The chain has TRBV29-1 and TRBJ2-5; 7 bases are shared with TRBD1. CDR1 is SQVTM, CDR2 ANQGSEA, per germline. The CDR3 extends over 12 amino acids. Losses at the gene ends were 7 bases for V and 5 bases for J; bases not matched to a gene: 7. CDR3 residues: CSGGQAWETQYF. The CDR3 nucleotides read TGCAGCGGCGGACAGGCCTGGGAGACCCAGTACTTC.

This chain's CDR3 is CASSTGLAATDTQYF. CDR3 DNA: TGTGCCAGTAGTACAGGACTAGCGGCTACAGATACGCAGTATTTT. The V gene is TRBV19, the J gene TRBJ2-3, with 10 bases fitting TRBD2. Germline V lookup: CDR1 LNHDA, CDR2 SQIVND (reference sequence). The CDR3 extends over 15 amino acids. The J segment lost 3 bases and the V segment lost 4 bases, leaving 4 bases of the junction unmatched.

The chain recombines TRBV19 with TRBJ2-3; a possible D gene is TRBD1 (5 bases). CDR3 length equals 15 residues. In germline, CDR1 is LNHDA, CDR2 SQIVND (reference sequence). Trimming removed 4 bases from V and 2 bases from J, with 13 bases in between. The CDR3 coding sequence is TGTGCCAGTAGTACCAATGACAGATTCACAGATACGCAGTATTTT. Protein sequence: CASSTNDRFTDTQYF.

This clone was picked up a small number of times. The V gene is TRBV2, the J gene TRBJ1-4; a weak D match, TRBD1 (5 bases). Germline V gene sequence: CDR1 SNHLY, CDR2 FYNNEI. Trimming stripped 6 bases from V and 8 bases from J, with 13 bases between. The CDR3 totals 13 residues. The CDR3 nucleotides are TGTGCCAGCAGCATCCAGGGAAACGAAAAACTGTTTTTT. Translated: CASSIQGNEKLFF.

This chain links TRBV6-4 with TRBJ1-2; D possibly corresponds to TRBD1 (6 bases). CDR3 size: 13 residues. Deletions cut 4 bases from V and 8 bases from J, with 14 bases between. Germline assignment: CDR1 MRHNA and CDR2 SNTAGT. The CDR3 loop reads CASSASGEGGYTF. Here the CDR3 DNA reads TGTGCCAGCAGTGCCTCAGGGGAAGGGGGCTACACCTTC.

In this sample, this clone turned up once. At one boundary the junction diverges from the germline segment, which might be a read error. The chain is built from TRBV7-2 and TRBJ2-5; D remains unclear. The CDR3 covers 16 residues. CDR1 and CDR2 from the germline V gene are SGHTA and FQGNSA. The CDR3 DNA follows: TGTGCCAGCAGCTTAGATTCCCCAGCCACCCAAGGGACCCAGTACTTC. Amino acids: CASSLDSPATQGTQYF.

V is TRBV7-9 and J is TRBJ2-7; 8 bases are shared with TRBD1. The CDR3 is 14 amino acids. Germline trimming cut 0 bases from V and 6 bases from J; bases unmatched to any gene: 4. CDR1 is SEHNR and CDR2 is FQNEAQ in the germline V gene (reference sequence). The CDR3 spells CASSLAGQAAEQYF. DNA for the CDR3: TGTGCCAGCAGCTTAGCGGGACAGGCGGCCGAGCAGTACTTC.

The chain couples TRBV11-2 to TRBJ1-1; the D is unclear. This CDR3 spans 13 amino acids. The V end was cut by 1 base, the J end by 6 bases, with 9 bases between. Germline V gene sequence: CDR1 SGHAT, CDR2 FQNNGV. DNA of the CDR3: TGTGCCAGCAGCTTAGGTTTCGGGGCTGAAGCTTTCTTT. Its translation is CASSLGFGAEAFF.

A single count supports this clone. This chain uses TRBV30 with TRBJ2-6, with TRBD1 as a possible D gene (5 bases). V lost 8 bases to trimming and J lost 0 bases, with 8 bases between them. CDR3 size: 13 residues. From germline, CDR1 is GTSNPN and CDR2 SVGIG (reference sequence). CDR3 residues: CARDSSGANVLTF. CDR3 nucleotides: TGTGCCCGAGACAGCTCTGGGGCCAACGTCCTGACTTTC.

This clone turned up a few times. The chain combines TRBV6-1 with TRBJ2-7; D remains unclear. V was cut by 3 bases and J by 0 bases, with 6 bases left in between. The CDR3 runs 13 residues. Germline values: CDR1 MNHNS, CDR2 SASEGT. In nucleotides, the CDR3 is TGTGCCAGCAGTGATGGCAGCTCCTACGAGCAGTACTTC. It specifies CASSDGSSYEQYF.